The 16 T cell receptor beta chains below were found in one sample sequenced in a study of memory CD4+ T cells and cytomegalovirus serostatus. The sort gate was single viable CD3+CD4+CD8-CD45RO+ cells for memory CD4+ T cells. Sequencing used immunoSEQ multiplex PCR; TCRdb keeps in-frame clones, though not all of them. The table records around 30,000 clones, around 76% of them present only once. Specimen: memory CD4+ T cells from blood. The receptors originated from an adult in good health and CMV-seronegative. Some clones in this sample may be carry-over from other donors' samples.

The chain links TRBV7-2 to TRBJ2-2, with 9 bases lining up with TRBD1. The germline gives CDR1 SGHTA, CDR2 FQGNSA. This CDR3 has 16 amino acids. After removal of 1 base from V and 5 bases from J, the junction contained 5 bases not matched to a gene. The DNA for the CDR3 is TGTGCCAGCAGCTTAGTCGGGACAGGGATTACCGGGGAGCTGTTTTTT. Its translation is CASSLVGTGITGELFF.

The rearrangement links TRBV7-9 to TRBJ1-6; a possible D gene is TRBD1 (6 bases). This CDR3 is built from 15 residues. Germline assignment: CDR1 SEHNR and CDR2 FQNEAQ (reference sequence). V shed 11 bases and J shed 5 bases, with 19 bases lying between them. CDR3 coding DNA: TGTGCCGTTAAAGGCCGAGGGGGGAATAATTCACCCCTCCACTTT. This translates into CAVKGRGGNNSPLHF.

This chain links TRBV28 with TRBJ1-2; D remains unclear. CDR1 is MDHEN, CDR2 SYDVKM, per germline. This CDR3 is built from 13 residues. The V gene lost 4 bases and the J gene lost 4 bases, with 10 bases spanning the gap. The CDR3 nucleotides read TGTGCCAGCAGTTATACCCGGGGCTATGGCTACACCTTC. Its translation: CASSYTRGYGYTF.

The J gene is TRBJ1-5, the V gene TRBV6-6; D ambiguous. This CDR3 is 14 amino acids long. The germline CDR1 and CDR2 sequences are MNHNY and SVGAGI (reference sequence). V was pared by 6 bases and J by 5 bases, with 14 bases between. Here the CDR3 reads CASSLSGDDQPQHF. The CDR3 region has the DNA TGTGCCAGCAGCCTGAGCGGGGATGATCAGCCCCAGCATTTT.

This clone was seen a few times. The gene calls are TRBV18 and TRBJ1-3; weak D call: TRBD1 (5 bases). V dropped 0 bases and J dropped 2 bases, with 14 bases sitting between them. Germline assignment: CDR1 KGHSH and CDR2 LQKENI. CDR3 length: 17 residues. This CDR3 reads CASSPPVGPGTGNTIYF. The CDR3 bases are TGTGCCAGCTCACCACCCGTAGGGCCAGGGACTGGAAACACCATATATTTT.

The rearrangement joins TRBV5-4 to TRBJ1-2, with D possibly matching TRBD1 (6 bases). The V gene's germline CDR1 is SGHNT and CDR2 YYREEE (reference sequence). The CDR3 is made up of 15 amino acids. Trimming shortened V by 4 bases and J by 3 bases, and 16 bases separated the two germline ends. In nucleotides, the CDR3 is TGTGCCAGCAGCCGCCCGGGACACAATCACTATGGCTACACCTTC. Translation gives CASSRPGHNHYGYTF. Variable domain in full (rest from reference TRBV5-4 and TRBJ1-2): ETGVTQSPTHLIKTRGQQVTLRCSSQSGHNTVSWYQQALGQGPQFIFQYYREEENGRGNFPPRFSGLQFPNYSSELNVNALELDDSALYLCASSRPGHNHYGYTFGSGTRLTVV.

The chain is built from TRBV7-9 and TRBJ1-1; D is uncertain. The CDR3 has 14 residues. Trimming took off 5 bases at V and 0 bases at J, with 10 bases between the two ends. From germline, CDR1 is SEHNR and CDR2 FQNEAQ (reference sequence). The CDR3 reads CASSRGGLNTEAFF. CDR3 coding DNA: TGTGCCAGCAGCCGGGGAGGGCTGAACACTGAAGCTTTCTTT.

CDR3 sequence reads: CASSQDLGGLAQHF. CDR3 nucleotides: TGCGCCAGCAGCCAAGATCTAGGGGGACTAGCCCAGCATTTT. The chain has TRBV4-1 and TRBJ1-5, with a possible D match to TRBD1 (6 bases). Germline lookup yields CDR1 MGHRA and CDR2 YSYEKL. This CDR3 contains 14 residues. With 0 bases removed from V and 11 bases from J, the gap between germline ends came to 14 bases.

The gene calls are TRBV7-6 and TRBJ1-5; 11 nucleotides match TRBD1. The ends lost 4 bases at V and 6 bases at J; junction bases unmatched: 5. Per germline, CDR1 SGHVS and CDR2 FNYEAQ. The CDR3 covers 15 residues. CDR3 sequence (DNA): TGTGCCAGCAGCTCAGGGACAGGGGGTGCTCAGCCCCAGCATTTT. Amino acids: CASSSGTGGAQPQHF.

In DNA form, the CDR3 reads TGTGTTACAGGGGCTGTGAATAATTCACCCCTCCACTTT. Its protein product is CVTGAVNNSPLHF. The chain has TRBV28 and TRBJ1-6, with TRBD1 matching over 7 bases. Germline V CDR1 and CDR2: MDHEN, SYDVKM. The CDR3 runs to 13 residues.

This rearrangement joins TRBV2 to TRBJ1-4; D is possibly TRBD1 (5 bases). This CDR3 region has 13 residues. The V and J ends lost 4 bases and 7 bases respectively, with 10 bases between them. Germline V gene data show CDR1 as SNHLY and CDR2 as FYNNEI. CDR3 protein: CASSGGGGEKLFF. The DNA for the CDR3 is TGTGCCAGCAGTGGGGGGGGTGGTGAAAAACTGTTTTTT.

This chain uses TRBV12-5 with TRBJ1-3; D may be TRBD1 (5 bases). V dropped 3 bases and J dropped 2 bases, with 8 bases sitting between them. The CDR3 contains 14 residues. In germline, CDR1 is LGHNT, CDR2 FRNRAP. DNA for the CDR3: TGTGCTAGTGGTTTCGGAGGGGCTGGAAACACCATATATTTT. As protein: CASGFGGAGNTIYF.

This clone was recorded once. The chain is built from TRBV9 and TRBJ2-3, with 13 bases that match TRBD2. Germline trimming cut 4 bases from V and 1 base from J; bases unmatched to any gene: 6. Germline-derived CDR1 and CDR2 are SGDLS and YYNGEE. This CDR3 region has 17 residues. In DNA, the CDR3 is TGTGCCAGCAGCTTCTCCGGGACTAGCGGGGGCACAGATACGCAGTATTTT. Translated, it gives CASSFSGTSGGTDTQYF. Filled out from reference TRBV9 and TRBJ2-3, the complete variable domain reads DSGVTQTPKHLITATGQRVTLRCSPRSGDLSVYWYQQSLDQGLQFLIQYYNGEERAKGNILERFSAQQFPDLHSELNLSSLELGDSALYFCASSFSGTSGGTDTQYFGPGTRLTVL.

This clone was counted between two and nine times. This chain links TRBV7-2 with TRBJ1-2; 7 positions agree with TRBD1. Germline V CDR1 and CDR2: SGHTA, FQGNSA. This CDR3 has 14 amino acids. With 0 bases clipped from V and 6 bases from J, the junction kept 4 bases outside the gene matches. The CDR3 reads CASSLARQGNGYTF. The CDR3 DNA reads TGTGCCAGCAGCTTAGCGAGACAGGGTAATGGCTACACCTTC.

This clone was counted only a few times. The chain uses TRBV2 and TRBJ1-6; no clear D. Per the germline V gene, CDR1 is SNHLY and CDR2 is FYNNEI. The CDR3 is made up of 13 amino acids. Between the trimmed V and J ends, which lost 4 bases and 6 bases, there was a span of 7 bases. CDR3 sequence reads: CASSGLFNSPLHF. The CDR3 DNA reads as TGTGCCAGCAGTGGGTTATTTAATTCACCCCTCCACTTT. Looking up the rest from reference TRBV2 and TRBJ1-6 gives the full variable domain: EPEVTQTPSHQVTQMGQEVILRCVPISNHLYFYWYRQILGQKVEFLVSFYNNEISEKSEIFDDQFSVERPDGSNFTLKIRSTKLEDSAMYFCASSGLFNSPLHFGNGTRLTVT.

V and J are TRBV6-1 and TRBJ1-2, with a weak D call TRBD1 (5 bases). The germline CDR1 and CDR2 sequences are MNHNS and SASEGT. This CDR3 has 13 residues. V shed 0 bases and J shed 6 bases, with 8 bases lying between them. CDR3: CASSEAGVNGYTF. CDR3 in DNA: TGTGCCAGCAGTGAAGCAGGGGTAAATGGCTACACCTTC.